A selection of T cell receptor beta chains follows, all from one sample in a study of cytomegalovirus exposure and HLA in healthy donors. Clones were sequenced by immunoSEQ multiplex PCR, and TCRdb holds only the in-frame ones, with some missing. This table has some 120,000 clones, 80% to 90% appearing once. The sample taken for sequencing was PBMCs. These receptors originate from a male donor in good health and CMV-seropositive. The CDR3 runs from the conserved cysteine through the conserved F or W. Fields, in order: CDR3 protein, CDR3 DNA, clone size, V gene, D gene, J gene. The D gene is left open where the match is weak. Rows give clone size only sometimes, using once, few, many, or a class for an expanded clone.

CASSAGGAPEAFF TGTGCCAGCAGCGCGGGGGGGGCGCCTGAAGCTTTCTTT - TRBV2 - TRBJ1-1
CASSGDRFVHEQYF TGTGCCAGCAGCGGGGACAGGTTCGTTCACGAGCAGTACTTC - TRBV7-2 TRBD1 TRBJ2-7
CASSAAGTAPNQPQHF TGTGCCAGCAGTGCCGCCGGGACTGCTCCAAATCAGCCCCAGCATTTT - TRBV28 - TRBJ1-5
CASSQMVGTATDKQFF TGCGCCAGCAGCCAGATGGTTGGGACAGCTACTGATAAGCAGTTCTTC - TRBV4-3 TRBD1 TRBJ2-1
CASSPRQGGRETQYF TGTGCCAGCAGCCCGCGACAGGGCGGGAGGGAGACCCAGTACTTC once TRBV9 - TRBJ2-5
CASGDRGQVEPQHF TGTGCCAGCGGGGACAGGGGGCAGGTCGAGCCCCAGCATTTT - TRBV2 TRBD1 TRBJ1-5
CASSQGRKTEAFF TGTGCCAGCAGCCAAGGGCGGAAGACTGAAGCTTTCTTT - TRBV4-2 - TRBJ1-1
CASSLAVTGELFF TGTGCCAGCAGCTTGGCCGTTACCGGGGAGCTGTTTTTT - TRBV5-8 - TRBJ2-2
CASSATQGGLYNEQFF TGTGCCAGCAGTGCTACACAGGGGGGCTTATACAATGAGCAGTTCTTC - TRBV28 TRBD1 TRBJ2-1
CASSRQGSQTGELFF TGTGCCAGCAGTAGACAGGGAAGTCAGACCGGGGAGCTGTTTTTT few TRBV27 TRBD1 TRBJ2-2
CASSQGGLADNVQYF TGCGCCAGCAGCCAAGGTGGCCTAGCGGACAATGTGCAGTACTTC - TRBV4-1 TRBD2 TRBJ2-5
CASSLAPGRTGELFF TGTGCCAGCAGCTTAGCTCCGGGTCGTACCGGGGAGCTGTTTTTT - TRBV7-2 - TRBJ2-2
CAWSRLQGRRMNTEAFF TGTGCCTGGAGTCGATTACAGGGTAGACGAATGAACACTGAAGCTTTCTTT - TRBV30 - TRBJ1-1
CASSLTGSYEQYF TGTGCCAGTAGTTTAACAGGGAGTTACGAGCAGTACTTC - TRBV19 - TRBJ2-7
CASSLLPGAAYEQYF TGTGCCAGCAGCTTATTGCCGGGAGCGGCCTACGAGCAGTACTTC - TRBV7-2 - TRBJ2-7
CASSQGSQPQHF TGCGCCAGCAGCCAAGGGAGTCAGCCCCAGCATTTT - TRBV4-3 - TRBJ1-5
CASSPDRTPGEQYF TGTGCTAGCAGCCCCGACAGGACTCCGGGGGAGCAGTACTTC - TRBV7-7 - TRBJ2-7
CASSLGGGPYEQYF TGTGCCAGCAGCTTAGGTGGCGGGCCCTACGAGCAGTACTTC - TRBV7-6 - TRBJ2-7
CASSARQEVSGNTIYF TGTGCCAGCAGCGCCAGACAGGAGGTCTCTGGAAACACCATATATTTT - TRBV9 - TRBJ1-3
CASNPGGAGGETQYF TGTGCCAGCAACCCCGGTGGGGCGGGGGGGGAGACCCAGTACTTC - TRBV6-5 TRBD2 TRBJ2-5
CASSHLVTGGEELFF TGTGCCAGCAGCCACCTGGTCACAGGGGGGGAGGAGCTGTTTTTT - TRBV11-2 - TRBJ2-2
CASSLTDTQYF TGTGCCAGCAGCCTCACAGATACGCAGTATTTT - TRBV5-4 - TRBJ2-3
CASSLVWASGSPGLGTQYF TGTGCCAGCAGCTTGGTTTGGGCTAGCGGGAGCCCCGGGTTAGGGACCCAGTACTTC - TRBV5-4 TRBD2 TRBJ2-5
CASSPPVRGPIGNTIYF TGTGCCAGCTCACCACCGGTCAGGGGTCCAATCGGAAACACCATATATTTT - TRBV18 - TRBJ1-3
CATSILTTVYNEQFF TGTGCCACCAGCATCCTGACTACCGTCTACAATGAGCAGTTCTTC - TRBV15 - TRBJ2-1